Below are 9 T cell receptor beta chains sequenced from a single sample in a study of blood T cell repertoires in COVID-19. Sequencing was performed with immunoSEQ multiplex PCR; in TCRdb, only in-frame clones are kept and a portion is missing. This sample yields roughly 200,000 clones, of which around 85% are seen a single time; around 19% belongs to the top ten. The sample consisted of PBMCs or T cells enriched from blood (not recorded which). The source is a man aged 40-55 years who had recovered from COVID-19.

CDR3 DNA: TGCAGCGTCGGACAGGGAGGCAATCAGCCCCAGCATTTT. It codes for CSVGQGGNQPQHF. The rearrangement links TRBV29-1 to TRBJ1-5, with 8 positions matching TRBD1. With 6 bases clipped from V and 2 bases from J, the junction kept 3 bases outside the gene matches. This CDR3 spans 13 amino acids. The germline V gene has CDR1 SQVTM and CDR2 ANQGSEA.

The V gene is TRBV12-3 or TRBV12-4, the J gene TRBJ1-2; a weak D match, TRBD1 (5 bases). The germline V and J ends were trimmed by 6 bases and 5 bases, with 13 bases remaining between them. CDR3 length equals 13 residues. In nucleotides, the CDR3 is TGTGCCAGCAGCGGGAGGGGAGAGTATGGCTACACCTTC. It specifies CASSGRGEYGYTF.

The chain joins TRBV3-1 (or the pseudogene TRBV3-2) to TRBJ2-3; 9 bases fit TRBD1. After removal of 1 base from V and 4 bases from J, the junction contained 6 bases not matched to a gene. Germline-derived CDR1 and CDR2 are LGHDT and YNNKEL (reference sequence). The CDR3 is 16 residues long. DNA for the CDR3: TGTGCCAGCAGCCAAGGTAACAGGGGGCGTGCAGATACGCAGTATTTT. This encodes CASSQGNRGRADTQYF.

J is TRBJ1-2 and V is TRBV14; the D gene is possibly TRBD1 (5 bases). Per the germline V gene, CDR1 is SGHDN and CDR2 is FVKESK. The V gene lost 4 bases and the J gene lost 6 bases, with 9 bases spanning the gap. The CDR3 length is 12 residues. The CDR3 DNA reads TGTGCCAGCAGCCCCTGGGGCCATGGCTACACCTTC. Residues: CASSPWGHGYTF.

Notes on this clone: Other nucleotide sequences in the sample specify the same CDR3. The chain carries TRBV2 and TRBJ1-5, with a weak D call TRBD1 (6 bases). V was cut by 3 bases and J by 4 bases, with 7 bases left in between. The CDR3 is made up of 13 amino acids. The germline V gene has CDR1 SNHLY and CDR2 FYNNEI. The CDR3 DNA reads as TGTGCCAGCAGTGACGGGACAAATCAGCCCCAGCATTTT. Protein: CASSDGTNQPQHF.

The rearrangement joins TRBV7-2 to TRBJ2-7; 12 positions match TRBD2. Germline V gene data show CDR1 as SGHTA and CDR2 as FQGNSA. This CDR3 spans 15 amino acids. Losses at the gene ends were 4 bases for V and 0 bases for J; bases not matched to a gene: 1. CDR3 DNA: TGTGCCAGCAGCTCGACTAGCGGGAGCTCCTACGAGCAGTACTTC. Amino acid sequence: CASSSTSGSSYEQYF.

CDR3 amino acids: CASSKGLAGNLDTQYF. The CDR3 DNA follows: TGTGCCAGCAGCAAGGGACTAGCGGGAAATTTGGATACGCAGTATTTT. The chain has TRBV11-3 and TRBJ2-3; 13 bases agree with TRBD2. The length of the CDR3 is 16 residues. Trimming at V came to 5 bases and at J to 6 bases, leaving 8 bases not matched to a gene. Germline V gene sequence: CDR1 SGHNT, CDR2 YENEEA.

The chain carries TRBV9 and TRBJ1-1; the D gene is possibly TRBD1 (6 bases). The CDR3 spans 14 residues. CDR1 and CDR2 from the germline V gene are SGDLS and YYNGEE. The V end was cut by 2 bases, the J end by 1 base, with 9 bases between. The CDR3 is CASSVWDTNTEAFF. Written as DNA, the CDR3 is TGTGCCAGCAGCGTCTGGGACACGAACACTGAAGCTTTCTTT.

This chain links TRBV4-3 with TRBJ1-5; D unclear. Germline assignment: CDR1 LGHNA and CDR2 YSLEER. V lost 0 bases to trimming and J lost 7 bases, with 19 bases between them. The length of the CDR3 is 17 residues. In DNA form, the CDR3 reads TGCGCCAGCAGCCAAGAATTGACCGAGTCAAGGAGACAGCCCCAGCATTTT. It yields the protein CASSQELTESRRQPQHF.